The 25 T cell receptor beta chains reported below all come from one sample, sequenced in a study of cytomegalovirus exposure and HLA in healthy donors. This PCR relied on a set of 60 Vbeta primers and 13 Jbeta primers. The method was immunoSEQ multiplex PCR; TCRdb's version includes in-frame clones alone and lacks a portion of them. Among tens of thousands of clones listed, roughly 67% were seen once. Sequencing was carried out using PBMCs. The source is a woman in her forties or fifties in good health and CMV-seropositive.

V is TRBV19 and J is TRBJ2-1; the D gene is possibly TRBD1 (5 bases). This CDR3 is 16 amino acids long. The V and J ends lost 6 bases and 7 bases respectively, with 22 bases between them. Germline V gene lookup returns CDR1 LNHDA and CDR2 SQIVND (reference sequence). CDR3 region: CASRRDSTFGVNEQFF. Written as DNA, the CDR3 is TGTGCCAGTAGGAGAGACAGTACCTTTGGGGTTAATGAGCAGTTCTTC.

The genes are TRBV10-3 and TRBJ2-3; D is uncertain. Germline V gene data show CDR1 as ENHRY and CDR2 as SYGVKD. The CDR3 is 14 amino acids. V lost 3 bases and J 0 bases, leaving 7 bases between the germline ends. The CDR3 nucleotides are TGTGCCATCAGTGATGCAACTAGCACAGATACGCAGTATTTT. Translated, it gives CAISDATSTDTQYF.

This clone was detected only once. The CDR3 DNA is TGTGCCAGCAGAGGAGACAGTTCCTACAATGAGCAGTTCTTC. It yields the protein CASRGDSSYNEQFF. The J gene is TRBJ2-1, the V gene TRBV27, with a weak D call TRBD1 (5 bases). V gave up 6 bases and J gave up 1 base, with 10 bases separating them. CDR3 size: 14 residues. Per the germline V gene, CDR1 is MNHEY and CDR2 is SMNVEV (reference sequence).

The chain combines TRBV27 with TRBJ2-5, with D perhaps matching TRBD2 (6 bases). Germline V gene sequence: CDR1 MNHEY, CDR2 SMNVEV (reference sequence). CDR3 length: 15 residues. Trimming took 5 bases from V and 5 from J, leaving 18 bases between them. CDR3 protein: CASSPPGLPRETQYF. Written as DNA, the CDR3 is TGTGCCAGCAGTCCACCGGGACTCCCCCGGGAGACCCAGTACTTC.

This clone has just a few counts. J is TRBJ1-1 and V is TRBV4-3; no clear D gene. The V end was cut by 1 base, the J end by 5 bases, with 11 bases between. The CDR3 consists of 14 residues. Germline V lookup: CDR1 LGHNA, CDR2 YSLEER. The CDR3 nucleotides are TGCGCCAGCAGCCAAGCAAAGGCGGGGACTGAAGCTTTCTTT. Translating it yields CASSQAKAGTEAFF.

This clone was recorded a few times. The CDR3 loop is CASSQDNRDRYYEQYF. The CDR3 nucleotides are TGCGCCAGCAGCCAGGACAACCGGGACAGATACTACGAGCAGTACTTC. The chain joins TRBV4-1 to TRBJ2-7; 7 nucleotides align to TRBD1. The germline V gene encodes CDR1 MGHRA and CDR2 YSYEKL. V lost 3 bases and J lost 3; bases outside the gene matches: 11. The CDR3 spans 16 residues.

This chain links TRBV5-1 with TRBJ2-2; D uncertain. Germline assignment: CDR1 SGHRS and CDR2 YFSETQ. Trimming left V 4 bases short and J 6 bases short, with 13 bases between. CDR3 size: 14 residues. CDR3 coding DNA: TGCGCCAGCAGCACAGAAAATTGGTCCGGGGAGCTGTTTTTT. This gives the protein CASSTENWSGELFF.

The chain has TRBV9 and TRBJ2-3, with D possibly being TRBD2 (6 bases). Germline V gene sequence: CDR1 SGDLS, CDR2 YYNGEE. CDR3 length equals 15 residues. With 8 bases removed from V and 5 bases from J, the gap between germline ends came to 21 bases. The CDR3 loop is CARPLAAQTIDTQYF. The CDR3 DNA is TGTGCCAGACCATTAGCGGCCCAGACTATAGATACGCAGTATTTT.

The rearrangement joins TRBV29-1 to TRBJ2-7, with D unclear. Germline V lookup: CDR1 SQVTM, CDR2 ANQGSEA. Between the trimmed V and J ends, which lost 3 bases and 1 base, there was a span of 10 bases. The CDR3 spans 13 residues. The chain's CDR3 is CSVEPSWSYEQYF. The CDR3, as DNA: TGCAGCGTTGAGCCTAGTTGGTCCTACGAGCAGTACTTC.

The rearrangement links TRBV5-6 to TRBJ1-2; 7 bases map to TRBD1. CDR3 length: 13 amino acids. V dropped 0 bases and J dropped 7; count of bases not matched to a gene: 3. Germline V gives CDR1 SGHDT, CDR2 YYEEEE. As DNA, the CDR3 is TGTGCCAGCAGCTTGGACAGGGGCGGTGGCTACACCTTC. This encodes CASSLDRGGGYTF. Drawing the rest from reference TRBV5-6 and TRBJ1-2, the complete variable domain is DAGVTQSPTHLIKTRGQQVTLRCSPKSGHDTVSWYQQALGQGPQFIFQYYEEEERQRGNFPDRFSGHQFPNYSSELNVNALLLGDSALYLCASSLDRGGGYTFGSGTRLTVV.

Only a few counts were recorded for this clone. The chain carries TRBV30 and TRBJ2-7; possibly TRBD2 for D (6 bases). The V gene lost 1 base and the J gene lost 4 bases, with 23 bases spanning the gap. This CDR3 has 17 amino acids. CDR1 and CDR2 from the germline V gene are GTSNPN and SVGIG (reference sequence). CDR3 nucleotides: TGTGCCTGGAGTGCTGCCTGGGACTTCTCGAGGGTGTACGAGCAGTACTTC. As protein: CAWSAAWDFSRVYEQYF.

The rearrangement uses TRBV9 and TRBJ2-2; 10 bases are a match to TRBD1. The trim removed 2 bases at V and 4 bases at J, leaving 5 bases unmatched. The CDR3 has 16 amino acids. Germline-derived CDR1 and CDR2 are SGDLS and YYNGEE. The CDR3 DNA sequence: TGTGCCAGCAGCGTTTCGGGACAGGGGATCACCGGGGAGCTGTTTTTT. Amino acids: CASSVSGQGITGELFF.

The chain carries TRBV5-1 and TRBJ2-5; 8 bases map to TRBD1. The length of the CDR3 is 14 residues. The junction had 4 bases not matched to a gene; V was cut back by 5 bases and J by 1 base. Germline CDR1 and CDR2: SGHRS and YFSETQ. This CDR3 is CASRPQGAQETQYF. The CDR3 DNA reads TGCGCCAGCAGGCCTCAGGGGGCCCAAGAGACCCAGTACTTC.

The chain recombines TRBV10-3 with TRBJ2-1; the D gene is possibly TRBD2 (5 bases). CDR1 and CDR2 (germline): ENHRY, SYGVKD. V dropped 6 bases and J dropped 4 bases, with 16 bases sitting between them. CDR3 size: 15 residues. The CDR3: CAIRGEGSVYNEQFF. In DNA, the CDR3 is TGTGCCATCAGGGGAGAGGGATCTGTGTACAATGAGCAGTTCTTC.

The chain combines TRBV4-1 with TRBJ1-2, with D unresolved. The CDR3 is made up of 18 amino acids. Per germline, CDR1 MGHRA and CDR2 YSYEKL. V shed 0 bases and J shed 5 bases, with 22 bases lying between them. CDR3 in amino acids: CASSQDDRGWPHTYGYTF. CDR3 in DNA: TGCGCCAGCAGCCAAGATGACCGCGGGTGGCCACATACTTATGGCTACACCTTC.

The chain joins TRBV7-2 to TRBJ1-1; a possible D gene is TRBD1 (6 bases). CDR1 is SGHTA, CDR2 FQGNSA, per germline. This CDR3 has 14 amino acids. Trimming removed 7 bases at V and 8 bases at J, with 20 bases between. This CDR3 is CASTLTGGPREAFF. The CDR3 DNA follows: TGTGCCAGCACTCTAACGGGGGGGCCCCGAGAAGCTTTCTTT.

The V call is TRBV28, the J call TRBJ2-5, with TRBD1 matching 8 bases. CDR1 MDHEN and CDR2 SYDVKM come from the germline V gene. The V segment lost 2 bases and the J segment 5 bases; nucleotides outside the gene matches: 7. CDR3 length equals 15 residues. The CDR3 spells CASSLPRGPGETQYF. As DNA, the CDR3 is TGTGCCAGCAGTTTACCCAGGGGGCCGGGGGAGACCCAGTACTTC.

This chain joins TRBV5-1 and TRBJ2-2, with D possibly TRBD2 on 5 matching bases. From germline, CDR1 is SGHRS and CDR2 YFSETQ. The length of the CDR3 is 14 residues. Deletions cut 4 bases from V and 6 bases from J, with 13 bases between. The CDR3 is CASSPPSSPGELFF. As DNA, the CDR3 is TGCGCCAGCAGCCCCCCTAGCTCTCCCGGGGAGCTGTTTTTT.

J is TRBJ1-4 and V is TRBV6-1, with D perhaps matching TRBD1 (5 bases). The V end lost 4 bases, the J end lost 2 bases, and 14 bases lay between the germline ends. CDR1 and CDR2 from the germline V gene are MNHNS and SASEGT. The CDR3 consists of 16 residues. This CDR3 reads CASSVGGAGTNEKLFF. The DNA of the CDR3 is TGTGCCAGCAGTGTCGGTGGGGCCGGGACTAATGAAAAACTGTTTTTT.

This chain joins TRBV10-3 and TRBJ1-1; tentative D call: TRBD1 (5 bases). The CDR3 is made up of 15 amino acids. Trimming pared 8 bases from V and 3 bases from J, leaving 19 bases between. The germline CDR1 and CDR2 sequences are ENHRY and SYGVKD. DNA for the CDR3: TGTGCCATCCGCCGCGGGGGGACTCTTGACACTGAAGCTTTCTTT. Translated, it gives CAIRRGGTLDTEAFF.

In its sample, this clone was seen a few times. The chain employs TRBV4-3 and TRBJ2-3, with TRBD1 matching 9 bases. The CDR3 extends over 17 amino acids. Trimming at V came to 0 bases and at J to 0 bases, leaving 4 bases not matched to a gene. Germline CDR1 LGHNA, CDR2 YSLEER. This CDR3 is CASSQDWDRVSTDTQYF. CDR3 in DNA: TGCGCCAGCAGCCAAGATTGGGACAGGGTCAGCACAGATACGCAGTATTTT.

This chain uses TRBV27 with TRBJ1-5; D may be TRBD1 (5 bases). The CDR3 loop spans 14 amino acids. Trimming shortened V by 9 bases and J by 7 bases, and 19 bases separated the two germline ends. Germline V lookup: CDR1 MNHEY, CDR2 SMNVEV (reference sequence). The CDR3 nucleotides read TGTGCCAGAATACAGGTGGTAAAAAACCAGCCCCAGCATTTT. Translated: CARIQVVKNQPQHF.

V and J are TRBV4-1 and TRBJ2-4; D possibly corresponds to TRBD2 (6 bases). The DNA end lines up better with TRBJ2-5; the J call may be wrong. The CDR3 is 15 amino acids. Germline assignment: CDR1 MGHRA and CDR2 YSYEKL. Here the CDR3 reads CASSPSGDPRETQYF. The CDR3 DNA sequence: TGCGCCAGCAGCCCCTCGGGGGACCCACGGGAGACCCAGTACTTC.

The chain combines TRBV9 with TRBJ1-6; the D gene is possibly TRBD1 (5 bases). The germline V gene has CDR1 SGDLS and CDR2 YYNGEE. V was cut by 3 bases and J by 6 bases, with 10 bases left in between. The CDR3 has 14 amino acids. The CDR3 region is CASSAQGGNSPLHF. In DNA form, the CDR3 reads TGTGCCAGCAGCGCCCAGGGTGGTAATTCACCCCTCCACTTT.

The chain joins TRBV6-1 to TRBJ1-5, with 11 bases fitting TRBD1. The germline gives CDR1 MNHNS, CDR2 SASEGT. Trimming at V came to 2 bases and at J to 6 bases, leaving 3 bases not matched to a gene. This CDR3 comprises 15 residues. CDR3 loop: CASSEWTGGFQPQHF. As DNA, the CDR3 is TGTGCCAGCAGTGAATGGACAGGGGGCTTTCAGCCCCAGCATTTT.